This T cell receptor (beta chain) was profiled in a study of CD8+CD57+ T cells in acquired aplastic anemia. About the research overall: DNA per sorted CD4+ or CD8+ sample ranged roughly 0.19 to 30 ug, averaging approximately 3.3 ug.

Genomic DNA provided the template from which TCR beta VDJ and CDR3 profiles were obtained. TCRdb redid the calling of the reads with MiXCR, one entry per CDR3 protein. The sample records more than 95,000 distinct CDR3 sequences, approximately 40% being singletons. Germline trimming cut 7 bases from V and 4 bases from J; bases unmatched to any gene: 3. The CDR3 is made up of 14 amino acids. In germline, CDR1 is MNHEY, CDR2 SMNVEV (reference sequence). Notes on this clonotype: Antigen: not known.

The patients chosen for sequencing had shown expansion of CD8+CD57+ cells (detected by flow cytometry). Among the patients, all had severe acquired aplastic anemia. Study outcomes and limitations: Researchers report that about 28 CD8+ CDR3 sequences appeared in both patients and controls. Patients did not significantly differ from controls in CD8+ Simpson's diversity.

The clonotype was recovered from a human donor with aplastic anemia. The chain carries TRBV27 and TRBJ2-1; 11 bases fit TRBD1. The sequencing sample was made of sorted CD4+, CD8+, or CD8+CD57+ T cells (not recorded which) from PBMCs. CDR3 in DNA: TGTGCCAGCACGGGACAGGGGGGGTACAATGAGCAGTTCTTC. Encoded protein: CASTGQGGYNEQFF.